This T cell receptor beta chain was sequenced for a study of blood T cell repertoires in COVID-19. Across the study: Acute-phase and convalescent COVID-19 samples originated in the United States, Italy and Spain. PBMCs, B-cell-depleted T cells, or T cells provided the cDNA or gDNA that made up the material.

Germline CDR1 is SEHNR and CDR2 is FQNEAQ (reference sequence). V dropped 1 base and J dropped 4; count of bases not matched to a gene: 5. This CDR3 comprises 15 residues. Methods used by the authors: Reference gene primer amplification in the assay estimated nucleated cell counts. Produced via immunoSEQ multiplex PCR; TCRdb's table is partial and in-frame only. That table furnishes V, J and clone size, whereas the DNA furnished D and trimming. The table has about 240,000 clones, more than 70% seen once. The sequence was collected from a man at least 80 years old with acute or convalescent COVID-19. Material: peripheral blood. The chain carries TRBV7-9 and TRBJ2-7; 9 bases map to TRBD2. The CDR3 loop reads CASSLVLAGNYEQYF. CDR3 in DNA: TGTGCCAGCAGCTTAGTGCTAGCGGGGAATTACGAGCAGTACTTC.